The sequence of this T cell receptor (beta chain) was determined in a study of T cell responses to AZD1222 COVID-19 vaccine. Findings of the study overall: Two doses of AZD1222 preceded a rise in Spike-specific TCR breadth and depth.

TCRdb's copy holds only in-frame clones and misses some; the assay was immunoSEQ multiplex PCR. Of about 85,000 clones in the sample, approximately 88% were seen once. To note about this clone: What it binds is not known.

CDR3 size: 15 residues. The V gene's germline CDR1 is MNHEY and CDR2 SMNVEV (reference sequence). V was clipped by 4 bases and J by 3 bases, with 15 bases between them. The material sequenced was peripheral blood, taken on day 0 of AZD1222 vaccination. The chain has TRBV27 and TRBJ1-1; D ambiguous. The sequence was obtained from an adult in good health. The CDR3 sequence is CASSSLESRYTEAFF. In DNA, the CDR3 is TGTGCCAGCAGTTCCCTCGAAAGTAGATACACTGAAGCTTTCTTT.